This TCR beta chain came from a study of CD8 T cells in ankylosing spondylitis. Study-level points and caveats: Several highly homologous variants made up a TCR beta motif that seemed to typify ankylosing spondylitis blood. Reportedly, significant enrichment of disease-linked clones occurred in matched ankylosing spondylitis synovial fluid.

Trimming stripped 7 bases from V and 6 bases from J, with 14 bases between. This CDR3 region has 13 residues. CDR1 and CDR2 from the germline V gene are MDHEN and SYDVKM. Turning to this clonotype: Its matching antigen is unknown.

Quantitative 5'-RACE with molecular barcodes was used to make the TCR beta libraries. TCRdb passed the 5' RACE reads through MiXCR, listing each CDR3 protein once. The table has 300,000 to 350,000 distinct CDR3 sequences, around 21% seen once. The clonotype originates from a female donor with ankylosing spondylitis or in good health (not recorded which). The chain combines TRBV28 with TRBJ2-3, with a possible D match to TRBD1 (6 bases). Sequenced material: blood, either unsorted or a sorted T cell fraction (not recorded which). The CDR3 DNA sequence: TGTGCCAGCATTACTTCAGGGGAGGATACGCAGTATTTT. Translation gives CASITSGEDTQYF.